These T cell receptor beta chains were read from a single sample in a study of shared clonotypes between healthy human individuals. Some clones are missing from TCRdb's copy, which holds only in-frame ones; the method was immunoSEQ multiplex PCR. The data contain roughly 2.4 million clones, 90% to 97% of them singletons. Sequencing was performed on naive CD4+ T cells sorted from blood. The origin of the receptors is a man younger than 30 in good health. The CDR3 runs from the conserved cysteine through the conserved F or W. Fields, in order: V gene, CDR3 length, D gene, clone size, J gene, CDR3 DNA, CDR3 protein. D genes are given only for firm matches. Clone size is shown for a subset of rows, as once, few, many or a class of expanded clone.

v_call: TRBV10-3; cdr3_length: 14; d_call: .; clone_size: .; j_call: TRBJ1-4; cdr3_nt: TGTGCCATAGGGGCCAGCTCAACTAATGAAAAACTGTTTTTT; cdr3_aa: CAIGASSTNEKLFF
v_call: TRBV5-1; cdr3_length: 13; d_call: TRBD2; clone_size: .; j_call: TRBJ2-3; cdr3_nt: TGCGCCAGCAGAACTAGCGGCACAGATACGCAGTATTTT; cdr3_aa: CASRTSGTDTQYF
v_call: TRBV7-2; cdr3_length: 15; d_call: .; clone_size: once; j_call: TRBJ2-1; cdr3_nt: TGTGCCAGCAGCTCGGTAGTAAGCTCCTACAATGAGCAGTTCTTC; cdr3_aa: CASSSVVSSYNEQFF
v_call: TRBV6-5; cdr3_length: 15; d_call: .; clone_size: .; j_call: TRBJ2-1; cdr3_nt: TGTGCCAGCAGTTCCAGGGACGGCTCCTACAATGAGCAGTTCTTC; cdr3_aa: CASSSRDGSYNEQFF
v_call: TRBV5-1; cdr3_length: 15; d_call: .; clone_size: once; j_call: TRBJ2-2; cdr3_nt: TGCGCCAGCAGCGCAGGGGTGAAGGACACCGGGGAGCTGTTTTTT; cdr3_aa: CASSAGVKDTGELFF
v_call: TRBV14; cdr3_length: 12; d_call: .; clone_size: .; j_call: TRBJ1-1; cdr3_nt: TGTGCCAGCAGCCAGTCTGGGATTGAAGCTTTCTTT; cdr3_aa: CASSQSGIEAFF
v_call: TRBV4-3; cdr3_length: 15; d_call: .; clone_size: .; j_call: TRBJ1-6; cdr3_nt: TGCGCCAGCAGCCAAGCTGGGTCAGATAATTCACCCCTCCACTTT; cdr3_aa: CASSQAGSDNSPLHF
v_call: TRBV4-3; cdr3_length: 16; d_call: .; clone_size: .; j_call: TRBJ1-3; cdr3_nt: TGCGCCAGCAGCCAAGATCTACAGGAGTCTGGAAACACCATATATTTT; cdr3_aa: CASSQDLQESGNTIYF
v_call: TRBV6-1; cdr3_length: 14; d_call: .; clone_size: once; j_call: TRBJ2-7; cdr3_nt: TGTGCCAGCAGCGGGGGAGGAAGGGTCATCGAGCAGTACTTC; cdr3_aa: CASSGGGRVIEQYF
v_call: TRBV5-1; cdr3_length: 14; d_call: .; clone_size: few; j_call: TRBJ1-3; cdr3_nt: TGCGCCAGCAGCTTGGAAAGCTCTGGAAACACCATATATTTT; cdr3_aa: CASSLESSGNTIYF
v_call: TRBV7-3; cdr3_length: 16; d_call: .; clone_size: .; j_call: TRBJ2-3; cdr3_nt: TGTGCCAGCAGCCAAGCCCCAGGGTTTTCCACAGATACGCAGTATTTT; cdr3_aa: CASSQAPGFSTDTQYF
v_call: TRBV11-2; cdr3_length: 14; d_call: .; clone_size: .; j_call: TRBJ2-7; cdr3_nt: TGTGCCAGCAGCTCGAACAGGGTCTCCTACGAGCAGTACTTC; cdr3_aa: CASSSNRVSYEQYF
v_call: TRBV27; cdr3_length: 17; d_call: TRBD2; clone_size: .; j_call: TRBJ2-1; cdr3_nt: TGTGCCAGCAGTTTCATCTGGGGAGGGGCCTCCTACAATGAGCAGTTCTTC; cdr3_aa: CASSFIWGGASYNEQFF
v_call: TRBV11-2; cdr3_length: 12; d_call: .; clone_size: .; j_call: TRBJ2-1; cdr3_nt: TGTGCCAGCAGCTCGGGGGCGAATGAGCAGTTCTTC; cdr3_aa: CASSSGANEQFF
v_call: TRBV7-9; cdr3_length: 15; d_call: TRBD1; clone_size: .; j_call: TRBJ2-7; cdr3_nt: TGTGCCAGCAGCGGACCCGGGACAGGGTCCTACGAGCAGTACTTC; cdr3_aa: CASSGPGTGSYEQYF
v_call: TRBV4-3; cdr3_length: 13; d_call: .; clone_size: .; j_call: TRBJ1-3; cdr3_nt: TGCGCCAGCAGCCAAGATCGGCGAAACACCATATATTTT; cdr3_aa: CASSQDRRNTIYF
v_call: TRBV19; cdr3_length: 15; d_call: .; clone_size: .; j_call: TRBJ1-1; cdr3_nt: TGTGCCAGTAGTATCCCCCGTGGTGGGAACACTGAAGCTTTCTTT; cdr3_aa: CASSIPRGGNTEAFF
v_call: TRBV6-1; cdr3_length: 16; d_call: .; clone_size: .; j_call: TRBJ2-4; cdr3_nt: TGTGCCAGCAGTGAAAACAGACTGTTCACCAAAAACATTCAGTACTTC; cdr3_aa: CASSENRLFTKNIQYF
v_call: TRBV18; cdr3_length: 14; d_call: TRBD1; clone_size: once; j_call: TRBJ1-4; cdr3_nt: TGTGCCAGCTCACTCCGGGACAGTAATGAAAAACTGTTTTTT; cdr3_aa: CASSLRDSNEKLFF
v_call: TRBV2; cdr3_length: 11; d_call: .; clone_size: .; j_call: TRBJ1-1; cdr3_nt: TGTGTCAGCAAGGGCAACACTGAAGCTTTCTTT; cdr3_aa: CVSKGNTEAFF
v_call: TRBV18; cdr3_length: 12; d_call: .; clone_size: .; j_call: TRBJ2-5; cdr3_nt: TGTGCCAGCTCACCGGGATTGGAGACCCAGTACTTC; cdr3_aa: CASSPGLETQYF
v_call: TRBV7-9; cdr3_length: 14; d_call: .; clone_size: .; j_call: TRBJ1-4; cdr3_nt: TGTGCCAGCAGCTCGAACAGGTTGAATGAAAAACTGTTTTTT; cdr3_aa: CASSSNRLNEKLFF
v_call: TRBV7-2; cdr3_length: 14; d_call: .; clone_size: once; j_call: TRBJ1-1; cdr3_nt: TGTGCCAGCAGCTTAGCCGGGGCGAGCACTGAAGCTTTCTTT; cdr3_aa: CASSLAGASTEAFF
v_call: TRBV2; cdr3_length: 18; d_call: .; clone_size: .; j_call: TRBJ1-5; cdr3_nt: TGTGCCAGCAGTGAAGGGTGGGCAGGGCTTACTGGGAGTCAGCCCCAGCATTTT; cdr3_aa: CASSEGWAGLTGSQPQHF